This T cell receptor (beta chain) originates from a study of technical replicates of blood from several donors (dated by TCRdb to the late 2010s). Libraries came from the immunoSEQ multiplex PCR assay. TCRdb's version of the immuneACCESS table is confined to in-frame rearrangements and falls short of the full clone set. An unresolved V gene accounts for under half of the shortfall where checked; the remainder is of unknown origin. The sample has some 82,000 clones on record, 95% to 98% of them singletons. The ten most abundant clones make up more than 0.15% of the sample. From its cysteine to its phenylalanine, the CDR3 spans 14 amino acids. Only the CDR3 region is kept as DNA, spanning 42 bases read in frame from base 1. Trimming at the junction amounts to 4 bases on V and 5 bases on J, and the germline ends lie 15 bases apart. CDR1 MNHNS and CDR2 SASEGT were looked up in the germline V gene. Comments on this clone: Its antigen is still unknown. No much larger clone exists at a distance of one base, and base qualities are not known.

Sequenced: T cells isolated from PBMCs. The receptor was derived from a human donor in good health. The chain is encoded by TRBV6-1 joined to TRBJ2-7, with the D gene not clear enough to name. At the DNA level, the sequence is TGTGCCAGCAGTGGCCCCTACGCCACGGACGAGCAGTACTTC. Its protein product is CASSGPYATDEQYF.